This T cell receptor beta chain came from a study of blood T cell repertoires in COVID-19. The V segment lost 8 bases and the J segment 1 base; nucleotides outside the gene matches: 6. Germline CDR1 reads MNHEY; CDR2 reads SMNVEV (reference sequence). The CDR3 is 16 amino acids. Sequencing was performed with immunoSEQ multiplex PCR; in TCRdb, only in-frame clones are kept and a portion is missing. The table records 70,000 to 90,000 clones, 82% of them present only once. The origin of this receptor is an elderly woman with acute or convalescent COVID-19. The sequenced sample was peripheral blood. The rearrangement links TRBV27 to TRBJ2-3, with 13 bases identical to TRBD2. The CDR3 DNA sequence: TGTGCCAGCTCCTTCGGACTAGCGGGAGGCACAGATACGCAGTATTTT. It specifies CASSFGLAGGTDTQYF.